A single sample gave rise to the 10 T cell receptor beta chains below, sequenced in a study of T cell responses to AZD1222 COVID-19 vaccine. Clones were read by immunoSEQ multiplex PCR, and TCRdb kept only the in-frame ones, dropping some. The specimen's table records around 140,000 clones. Sample: peripheral blood. All receptors come from an adult in good health.

This sequence joins TRBV27 and TRBJ1-1; D uncertain. Deletions cut 1 base from V and 1 base from J, with 4 bases between. The CDR3 is 13 residues long. Germline-derived CDR1 and CDR2 are MNHEY and SMNVEV (reference sequence). The CDR3 DNA reads TGTGCCAGCAGTTTATATACGAACACTGAAGCTTTCTTT. Amino acids: CASSLYTNTEAFF.

The V and J genes are TRBV5-6 and TRBJ2-4; D unresolved. Germline V gene data show CDR1 as SGHDT and CDR2 as YYEEEE. The CDR3 sequence is 16 residues long. V was trimmed by 3 bases and J by 0 bases, leaving 13 bases between them. CDR3 region: CASSSLSHLAKNIQYF. The CDR3 nucleotides read TGTGCCAGCAGCTCCCTTTCCCACCTAGCCAAAAACATTCAGTACTTC.

The rearrangement joins TRBV6-2 or TRBV6-3 to TRBJ2-5, with no clear D. CDR1 is MNHEY, CDR2 SVGEGT, per germline. V lost 0 bases and J 5 bases, leaving 4 bases between the germline ends. This CDR3 comprises 12 residues. The CDR3 is CASSYSFETQYF. The CDR3 nucleotides read TGTGCCAGCAGTTACTCGTTCGAGACCCAGTACTTC.

V is TRBV29-1 and J is TRBJ1-2; 8 bases line up with TRBD1. J gave up 3 bases and V 4 bases, and 4 bases lay outside the gene matches. From germline, CDR1 is SQVTM and CDR2 ANQGSEA. The CDR3 covers 13 residues. CDR3 nucleotides: TGCAGCGTTGGGGCAGGGGGCTACTATGGCTACACCTTC. The encoded protein is CSVGAGGYYGYTF. Based on the CDR3 plus reference TRBV29-1 and TRBJ1-2, the full variable domain is SAVISQKPSRDICQRGTSLTIQCQVDSQVTMMFWYRQQPGQSLTLIATANQGSEATYESGFVIDKFPISRPNLTFSTLTVSNMSPEDSSIYLCSVGAGGYYGYTFGSGTRLTVV.

The genes are TRBV9 and TRBJ2-1, with D perhaps assigned TRBD1 or TRBD2 (6 bases each). This CDR3 spans 15 amino acids. Germline loops: CDR1 SGDLS, CDR2 YYNGEE. Trimming left V 2 bases short and J 10 bases short, with 19 bases between. CDR3 coding DNA: TGTGCCAGCAGCGTGCTGGGGGGCCATTCGCGGGAGCAGTTCTTC. This encodes CASSVLGGHSREQFF.

The rearrangement joins TRBV7-7 to TRBJ1-4, with TRBD1 identical over 8 bases. CDR1 and CDR2 from the germline V gene are SSHAT and FNYEAQ (reference sequence). After removal of 5 bases from V and 5 bases from J, the junction contained 28 bases not matched to a gene. The CDR3 has 22 amino acids. In nucleotides, the CDR3 is TGTGCCAGCAGCCCCCGTGTGGGCAGGGGGCGCATCCGACTGAGGGAAAATGAAAAACTGTTTTTT. This gives the protein CASSPRVGRGRIRLRENEKLFF.

J is TRBJ2-7 and V is TRBV9; D is possibly TRBD1 (5 bases). CDR1 is SGDLS and CDR2 is YYNGEE in the germline V gene. V was cut by 0 bases and J by 4 bases, with 14 bases left in between. The CDR3 is made up of 15 amino acids. CDR3 in amino acids: CASSVGTQGVYEQYF. The CDR3 DNA sequence: TGTGCCAGCAGCGTAGGGACACAAGGGGTATACGAGCAGTACTTC.

The chain is built from TRBV2 and TRBJ2-7, with a possible D match to TRBD2 (7 bases). Trimming cost V 2 bases and J 3 bases, with 14 bases left between them. The V gene's germline CDR1 is SNHLY and CDR2 FYNNEI. The CDR3 contains 15 residues. The CDR3 nucleotides read TGTGCCAGCAGTGAACGGGGGGCCGGTTTCTACGAGCAGTACTTC. Protein product: CASSERGAGFYEQYF.

This rearrangement joins TRBV19 to TRBJ1-5, with 7 nucleotides matching TRBD1. Germline V gene data show CDR1 as LNHDA and CDR2 as SQIVND (reference sequence). The V segment lost 7 bases and the J segment 2 bases; nucleotides outside the gene matches: 8. The CDR3 contains 15 residues. CDR3 in DNA: TGTGCCAGTAACGCGGGACAGTACGGCAATCAGCCCCAGCATTTT. This sequence encodes CASNAGQYGNQPQHF.

The J gene is TRBJ1-1, the V gene TRBV27, with D hard to call. The V gene's germline CDR1 is MNHEY and CDR2 SMNVEV (reference sequence). CDR3 length equals 13 residues. V was clipped by 0 bases and J by 0 bases, with 2 bases between them. CDR3 bases: TGTGCCAGCAGTTTATCTATGAACACTGAAGCTTTCTTT. This translates into CASSLSMNTEAFF.